These 23 T cell receptor beta chains originate from one sample sequenced in a study of regulatory T cells in long-lasting Graves disease. Building the TCR beta libraries relied on iRepertoire HTBI primers, and CDR3 regions underwent Arm-PCR. TCRdb recomputed calls from the multiplex PCR reads with MiXCR, one row per CDR3 protein. The sample shows over 450,000 distinct CDR3 sequences, approximately 12% of them seen only once. Time point described: newly diagnosed GD, antithyroid drugs for less than 3 months. Extracted RNA from PBMCs served as the source of the TCR library. These same data were also listed under a study on T cells in Graves' hyperthyroidism and ophthalmopathy.

Specimen: peripheral blood mononuclear cells (PBMCs), collected at new diagnosis, from a patient treated with antithyroid drugs. Receptor source: a young woman with Graves disease.

This clonotype was seen repeatedly, ten times or more. The chain uses TRBV3-1 and TRBJ2-1; D unresolved. The CDR3 contains 16 residues. Germline V gene sequence: CDR1 LGHDT, CDR2 YNNKEL (reference sequence). V lost 0 bases and J 9 bases, leaving 18 bases between the germline ends. Here the CDR3 reads CASSQDDGLSYSEQFF. CDR3 sequence (DNA): TGTGCCAGCAGCCAAGACGACGGGCTGTCGTATAGTGAGCAGTTCTTC.

This clonotype came up a few times. V usage is TRBV6-1 and J usage is TRBJ2-7; D uncertain. V gave up 6 bases and J gave up 3 bases, with 18 bases separating them. The CDR3 is 15 residues long. CDR1 is MNHNS and CDR2 is SASEGT in the germline V gene. Here the CDR3 reads CASSPSLTARYEQYF. Here the CDR3 DNA reads TGTGCCAGCAGCCCCTCCCTTACAGCCCGCTACGAGCAGTACTTC.

The chain is built from TRBV19 and TRBJ1-5; possible D gene TRBD1, 5 bases. The V and J ends lost 4 bases and 7 bases respectively, with 14 bases between them. The germline gives CDR1 LNHDA, CDR2 SQIVND (reference sequence). This CDR3 spans 14 amino acids. CDR3 region: CASSTRRGTQPQHF. Here the CDR3 DNA reads TGTGCCAGTAGTACCCGACGGGGGACGCAGCCCCAGCATTTT.

This clonotype was recorded many times. This chain links TRBV4-3 with TRBJ1-1, with D maybe TRBD1 (5 bases). This CDR3 has 16 residues. Germline CDR1 reads LGHNA; CDR2 reads YSLEER. Deletions cut 0 bases from V and 0 bases from J, with 11 bases between. CDR3 in DNA: TGCGCCAGCAGCCAAGATCGGTCCAGGGTGAACACTGAAGCTTTCTTT. It codes for CASSQDRSRVNTEAFF.

This clonotype has at least ten counts. The rearrangement links TRBV10-2 to TRBJ2-4; 9 bases match TRBD1. V trimming: 2 bases; J trimming: 1 base; junction bases outside the gene matches: 0. The V gene's germline CDR1 is WSHSY and CDR2 SAAADI. CDR3 size: 15 residues. The DNA of the CDR3 is TGCGCCAGCAGTGAGGGGACAGGGGCCAAAAACATTCAGTACTTC. Translating it yields CASSEGTGAKNIQYF.

This clonotype has a count of ten or more. The chain has TRBV3-1 and TRBJ2-5, with 8 bases fitting TRBD1. Germline CDR1 is LGHDT and CDR2 is YNNKEL (reference sequence). There are 14 residues in the CDR3. Trimming took 6 bases from V and 5 from J; bases not matched to a gene: 8. As DNA, the CDR3 is TGTGCCAGCAGGGATCAGGGGGCTCGGGAGACCCAGTACTTC. Protein product: CASRDQGARETQYF.

This clonotype has at least ten counts. The rearrangement uses TRBV28 and TRBJ1-5; 9 bases are a match to TRBD1. J lost 6 bases, V lost 8 bases, and 5 bases had no gene match. CDR3 length equals 13 residues. Looked up from germline, CDR1 is MDHEN and CDR2 is SYDVKM. The CDR3 DNA reads TGTGCCAGCGAGCCGGGACAGGGTCAGCCCCAGCATTTT. It translates to CASEPGQGQPQHF.

In this sample, this clonotype turned up a few times. Relative to the germline gene, one junction end is altered; a read error may explain this. This sequence joins TRBV20-1 and TRBJ2-7; perhaps TRBD2 as D (6 bases). The CDR3 has 9 amino acids. Looked up from germline, CDR1 is DFQATT and CDR2 is SNEGSKA (reference sequence). The CDR3 loop is CSANGRQLF. CDR3 nucleotide sequence: TGCAGTGCTAACGGGAGACAGCTATTC.

The rearrangement joins TRBV4-1 to TRBJ2-6; no definite D call. The CDR3 loop spans 15 amino acids. The V gene's germline CDR1 is MGHRA and CDR2 YSYEKL. With 0 bases removed from V and 2 bases from J, the gap between germline ends came to 5 bases. Here the CDR3 reads CASSQEGTGANVLTF. The CDR3 DNA reads TGCGCCAGCAGCCAAGAGGGTACTGGGGCCAACGTCCTGACTTTC.

Notes on this clonotype: A read error is possible here, since a much larger clone lies one base away. The chain links TRBV18 to TRBJ1-4; D is perhaps TRBD1 (5 bases). Germline loops: CDR1 KGHSH, CDR2 LQKENI. The CDR3 contains 14 residues. The CDR3 is CACSPGLDNEKLFF. The CDR3 DNA sequence: TGTGCCTGCTCACCAGGGCTGGATAATGAAAAACTGTTTTTT.

Comment on this clonotype: Possible read error: a much larger clone is one base away. The chain joins TRBV9 to TRBJ2-1; D not resolved. The J call may not be correct, given that the DNA end is closer to TRBJ2-5. Germline CDR1 is SGDLS and CDR2 is YYNGEE. The CDR3 is 14 residues long. Here the CDR3 DNA reads TGTGCCAACAGCGTAGGTACACACGAAGAGACCCAGTACTTC. This gives the protein CANSVGTHEETQYF.

In its sample, this clonotype was seen many times. This chain connects TRBV12-3 or TRBV12-4 to TRBJ2-7, with D possibly TRBD2 on 6 matching bases. This CDR3 is built from 13 residues. V shed 6 bases and J shed 6 bases, with 15 bases lying between them. CDR3 sequence (DNA): TGTGCCAGCAGACAAGCTAGCGCTGGCGAGCAGTACTTC. Translating it yields CASRQASAGEQYF.

As concerns this clonotype: This may come from a read error, since a much larger clone is one base off. The chain employs TRBV14 and TRBJ2-7; TRBD2 agrees at 10 bases. The CDR3 spans 16 residues. Germline V gives CDR1 SGHDN, CDR2 FVKESK. The CDR3 nucleotides read TGTGTCAGCAGCCAAGGCCCCCATCGGGGACTAGCGACACAGTACTTC. Amino acid sequence: CVSSQGPHRGLATQYF.

This clonotype was seen a few times. The rearrangement uses TRBV20-1 and TRBJ1-1; possibly TRBD1 for D (6 bases). The CDR3 sequence is 13 residues long. Germline V gene data show CDR1 as DFQATT and CDR2 as SNEGSKA (reference sequence). Trimming removed 6 bases from V and 1 base from J, with 12 bases in between. CDR3 loop: CSARQQGNTEAFF. DNA of the CDR3: TGCAGTGCCAGGCAACAGGGGAACACTGAAGCTTTCTTT.

This clonotype was counted at least ten times. The V call is TRBV28, the J call TRBJ2-2; D remains ambiguous. The germline V and J ends were trimmed by 3 bases and 1 base, with 6 bases remaining between them. This CDR3 spans 14 amino acids. Germline CDR1 reads MDHEN; CDR2 reads SYDVKM. This CDR3 reads CASSFRQNTGELFF. The CDR3 DNA sequence: TGTGCCAGCAGTTTCCGGCAGAACACCGGGGAGCTGTTTTTT.

Many counts were recorded for this clonotype. The chain combines TRBV28 with TRBJ1-1; D is ambiguous. CDR1 and CDR2 (germline): MDHEN, SYDVKM. This CDR3 contains 13 residues. V lost 2 bases and J lost 4, with 8 bases in between. DNA for the CDR3: TGTGCCAGCAGTTTACCCTTAACCACTGAAGCTTTCTTT. Amino acids: CASSLPLTTEAFF.

This clonotype was recorded at least ten times. V gene TRBV20-1 combines with J gene TRBJ2-7; 7 positions match TRBD1. From germline, CDR1 is DFQATT and CDR2 SNEGSKA (reference sequence). V was clipped by 2 bases and J by 1 base; unmatched bases: 8. The CDR3 totals 15 residues. In DNA form, the CDR3 reads TGCAGTGCTAGACGAAGGGACAGTCTTTCCTACGAGCAGTACTTC. Translating gives CSARRRDSLSYEQYF.

This clonotype was observed at least ten times. The rearrangement uses TRBV11-2 and TRBJ1-1; D not certain. The germline V gene encodes CDR1 SGHAT and CDR2 FQNNGV. The CDR3 length is 13 residues. V lost 4 bases and J lost 11, with 17 bases in between. CDR3 region: CASSSIRMGRAFF. CDR3 in DNA: TGTGCCAGCAGCTCAATAAGAATGGGTAGGGCTTTCTTT.

In its sample, this clonotype was seen a few times. The chain links TRBV20-1 to TRBJ1-5, with no clear D. With 0 bases removed from V and 2 bases from J, the gap between germline ends came to 17 bases. Germline CDR1 DFQATT, CDR2 SNEGSKA (reference sequence). The CDR3 contains 17 residues. CDR3 bases: TGCAGTGCTAGAGATGGGGAGGACTATAGCGGCAATCAGCCCCAGCATTTT. Its translation is CSARDGEDYSGNQPQHF.

The rearrangement links TRBV7-8 to TRBJ1-6; 9 bases are shared with TRBD1. CDR3 length: 16 residues. Trimming cost V 5 bases and J 3 bases; bases outside gene matches: 5. Germline CDR1 reads SGHVS; CDR2 reads FQNEAQ. The CDR3 nucleotides are TGTGCCAGCAGCCCGGGACAGGGCTTCTATAATTCACCCCTCCACTTT. Protein: CASSPGQGFYNSPLHF.

The chain is built from TRBV3-1 and TRBJ2-1, with TRBD2 matching 9 bases. Germline CDR1 LGHDT, CDR2 YNNKEL (reference sequence). V was pared by 0 bases and J by 8 bases, with 11 bases of the junction left unmatched. The CDR3 is made up of 17 amino acids. The CDR3 sequence: CASSQEGRAGGPDEQFF. The CDR3 DNA reads as TGTGCCAGCAGCCAAGAAGGTCGGGCGGGAGGGCCGGATGAGCAGTTCTTC.

This chain links TRBV15 with TRBJ1-6; TRBD1 matches 11 bases. Unmatched junction bases numbered 11, after V lost 1 base and J lost 6 bases. The CDR3 runs 19 residues. Germline V lookup: CDR1 LNHNV, CDR2 YYDKDF (reference sequence). In nucleotides, the CDR3 is TGTGCCACCAGCAGAGCAAGCCTATGGACAGGGGGCGGTAATTCACCCCTCCACTTT. The encoded protein is CATSRASLWTGGGNSPLHF.

This clonotype was observed at least ten times. The chain links TRBV10-3 to TRBJ1-2; 7 positions agree with TRBD1. The length of the CDR3 is 19 residues. Germline V lookup: CDR1 ENHRY, CDR2 SYGVKD. V was clipped by 6 bases and J by 5 bases; unmatched bases: 24. The CDR3 is CAIRATGELWLQGNYGYTF. CDR3 in DNA: TGTGCCATCAGAGCTACAGGGGAATTATGGCTACAGGGGAATTATGGCTACACCTTC.